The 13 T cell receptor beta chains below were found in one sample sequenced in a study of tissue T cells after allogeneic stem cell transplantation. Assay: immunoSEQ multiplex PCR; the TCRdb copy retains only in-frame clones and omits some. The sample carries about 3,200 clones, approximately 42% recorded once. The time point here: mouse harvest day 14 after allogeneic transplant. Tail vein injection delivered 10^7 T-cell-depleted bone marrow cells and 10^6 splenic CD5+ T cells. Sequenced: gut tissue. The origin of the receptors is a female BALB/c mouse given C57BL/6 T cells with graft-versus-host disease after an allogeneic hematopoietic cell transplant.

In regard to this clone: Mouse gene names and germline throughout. CDR3 in amino acids: CASSLGGLGEDTQYF. The DNA read from the CDR3 is TGTGCCAGCTCTCTCGGTGGACTGGGGGAGGACACCCAGTAC. This sequence joins TRBV12-2 and TRBJ2-5; TRBD2 matches at 10 bases. The sequence runs out 1 residue before the end of the CDR3; the remainder is reconstructed from the germline J gene. There are 15 residues in the CDR3. V was pared by 0 bases and J by 6 bases, with 5 bases of the junction left unmatched. CDR1 is SGHLS, CDR2 HYDKME, per germline. Full variable domain (rest looked up from reference TRBV12-2 and TRBJ2-5): NSGVVQSPRYIIKGKGERSILKCIPISGHLSVAWYQQTQGQELKFFIQHYDKMERDKGNLPSRFSVQQFDDYHSEMNMSALELEDSAVYFCASSLGGLGEDTQYFGPGTRLLVL.

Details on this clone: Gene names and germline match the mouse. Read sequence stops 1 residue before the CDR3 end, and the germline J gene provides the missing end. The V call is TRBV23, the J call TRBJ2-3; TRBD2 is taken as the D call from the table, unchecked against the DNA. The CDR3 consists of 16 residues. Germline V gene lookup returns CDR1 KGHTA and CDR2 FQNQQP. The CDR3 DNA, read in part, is TGCTCCAGCACTCAATCTCCTGGGTCTAGTGCAGACACGCTGTAT. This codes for CSSTQSPGSSADTLY. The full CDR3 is CSSTQSPGSSADTLYF. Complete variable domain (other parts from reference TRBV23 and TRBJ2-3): DAAVTQKPRYLIKMKGQEAEMKCIPEKGHTAVFWYQQKQSKELKFLIYFQNQQPLDQIDMVKERFSAVCPSSSLCSLGIRTCEAEDSALYLCSSTQSPGSSADTLYFGSGTRLTVL.

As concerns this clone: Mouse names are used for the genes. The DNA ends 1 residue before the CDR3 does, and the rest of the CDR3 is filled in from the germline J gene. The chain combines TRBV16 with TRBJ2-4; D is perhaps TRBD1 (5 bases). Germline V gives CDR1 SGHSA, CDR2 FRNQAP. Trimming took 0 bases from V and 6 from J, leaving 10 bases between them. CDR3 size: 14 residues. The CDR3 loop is CASSLEAGRNTLYF. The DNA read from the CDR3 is TGTGCAAGCAGCTTAGAGGCAGGGAGGAACACCTTGTAC.

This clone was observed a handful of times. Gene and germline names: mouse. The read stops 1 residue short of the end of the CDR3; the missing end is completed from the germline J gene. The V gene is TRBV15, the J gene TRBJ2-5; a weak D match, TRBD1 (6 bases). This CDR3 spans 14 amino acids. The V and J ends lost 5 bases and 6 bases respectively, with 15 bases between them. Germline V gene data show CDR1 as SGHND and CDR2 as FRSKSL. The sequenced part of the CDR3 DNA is TGTGCCAGCAGTCCCGGGACAAGAGGGGACACCCAGTAC. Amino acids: CASSPGTRGDTQY. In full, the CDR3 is CASSPGTRGDTQYF.

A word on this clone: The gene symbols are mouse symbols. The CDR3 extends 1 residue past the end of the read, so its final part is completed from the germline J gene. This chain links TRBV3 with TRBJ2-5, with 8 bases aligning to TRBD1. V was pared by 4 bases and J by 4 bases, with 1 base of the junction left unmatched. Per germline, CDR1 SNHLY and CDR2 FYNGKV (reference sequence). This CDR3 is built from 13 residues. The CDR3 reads CASSSDREDTQYF. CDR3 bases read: TGTGCCAGCAGCTCGGACAGGGAAGACACCCAGTAC. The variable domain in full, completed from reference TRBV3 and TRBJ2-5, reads GPKVLQIPSHQIIDMGQMVTLNCDPVSNHLYFYWYKQILGQQMEFLVNFYNGKVMEKSKLFKDQFSVERPDGSYFTLKIQPTALEDSAVYFCASSSDREDTQYFGPGTRLLVL.

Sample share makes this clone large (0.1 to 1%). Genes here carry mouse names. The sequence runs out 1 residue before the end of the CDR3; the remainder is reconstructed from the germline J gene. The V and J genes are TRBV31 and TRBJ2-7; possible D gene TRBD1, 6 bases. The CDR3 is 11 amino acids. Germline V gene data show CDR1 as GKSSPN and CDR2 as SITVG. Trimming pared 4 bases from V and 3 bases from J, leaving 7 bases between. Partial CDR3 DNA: TGTGCCTGGAAGGACAGCTATGAACAGTAC. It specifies CAWKDSYEQY. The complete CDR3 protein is CAWKDSYEQYF.

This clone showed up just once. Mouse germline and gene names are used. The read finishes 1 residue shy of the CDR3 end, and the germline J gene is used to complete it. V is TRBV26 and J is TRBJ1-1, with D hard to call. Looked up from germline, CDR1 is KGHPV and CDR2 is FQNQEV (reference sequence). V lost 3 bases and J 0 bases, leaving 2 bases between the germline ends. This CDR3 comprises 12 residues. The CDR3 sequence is CASSLTNTEVFF. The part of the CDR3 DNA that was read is TGTGCCAGCAGTCTCACAAACACAGAAGTCTTC.

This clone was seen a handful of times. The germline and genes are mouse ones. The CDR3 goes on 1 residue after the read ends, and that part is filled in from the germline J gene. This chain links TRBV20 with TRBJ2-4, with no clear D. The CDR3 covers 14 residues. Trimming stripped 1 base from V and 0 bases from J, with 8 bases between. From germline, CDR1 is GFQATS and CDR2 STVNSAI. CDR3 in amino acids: CGARGGGSQNTLYF. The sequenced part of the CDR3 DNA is TGTGGTGCTAGGGGGGGAGGGAGTCAAAACACCTTGTAC.

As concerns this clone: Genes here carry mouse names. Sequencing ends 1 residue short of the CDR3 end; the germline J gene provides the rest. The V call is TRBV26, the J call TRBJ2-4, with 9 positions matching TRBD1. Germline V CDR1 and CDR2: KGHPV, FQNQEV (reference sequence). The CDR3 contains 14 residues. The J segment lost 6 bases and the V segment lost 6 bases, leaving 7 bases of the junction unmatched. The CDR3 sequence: CASSPGTGRNTLYF. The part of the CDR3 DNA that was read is TGTGCCAGCAGCCCCGGGACAGGGAGGAACACCTTGTAC.

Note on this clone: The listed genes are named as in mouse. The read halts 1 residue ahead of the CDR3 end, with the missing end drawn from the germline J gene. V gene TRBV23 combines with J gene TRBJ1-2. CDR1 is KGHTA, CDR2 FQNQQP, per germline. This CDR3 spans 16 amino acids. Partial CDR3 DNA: TGCTCCAGCAGTCAATCTCGGGGGCGCGGTAGCTCCGACTACACC. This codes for CSSSQSRGRGSSDYT. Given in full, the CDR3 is CSSSQSRGRGSSDYTF.

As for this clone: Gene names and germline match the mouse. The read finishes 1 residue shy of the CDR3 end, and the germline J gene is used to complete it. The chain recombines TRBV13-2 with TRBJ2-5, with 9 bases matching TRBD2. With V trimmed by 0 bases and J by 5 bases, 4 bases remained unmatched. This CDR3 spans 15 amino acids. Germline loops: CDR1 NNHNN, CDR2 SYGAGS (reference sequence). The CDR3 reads CASGDAGWGGDTQYF. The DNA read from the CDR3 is TGTGCCAGCGGTGATGCAGGCTGGGGGGGAGACACCCAGTAC.

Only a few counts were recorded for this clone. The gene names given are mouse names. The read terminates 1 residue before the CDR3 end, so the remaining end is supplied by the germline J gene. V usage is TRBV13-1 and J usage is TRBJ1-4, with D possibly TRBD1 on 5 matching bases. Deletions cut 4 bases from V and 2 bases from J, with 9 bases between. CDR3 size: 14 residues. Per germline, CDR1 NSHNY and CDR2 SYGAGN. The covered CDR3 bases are TGTGCCAGCAGTCGCAGGGAATCCAACGAAAGATTATTT. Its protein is CASSRRESNERLF. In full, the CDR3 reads CASSRRESNERLFF.

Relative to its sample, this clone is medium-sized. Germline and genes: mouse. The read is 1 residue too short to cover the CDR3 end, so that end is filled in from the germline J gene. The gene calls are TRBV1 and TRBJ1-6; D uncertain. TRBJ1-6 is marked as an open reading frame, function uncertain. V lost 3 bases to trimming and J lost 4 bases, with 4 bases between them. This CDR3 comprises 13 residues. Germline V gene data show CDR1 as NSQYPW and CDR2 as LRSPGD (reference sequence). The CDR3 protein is CTCSASYNSPLYF. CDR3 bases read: TGCACCTGCAGTGCGAGTTATAATTCGCCCCTCTAC.